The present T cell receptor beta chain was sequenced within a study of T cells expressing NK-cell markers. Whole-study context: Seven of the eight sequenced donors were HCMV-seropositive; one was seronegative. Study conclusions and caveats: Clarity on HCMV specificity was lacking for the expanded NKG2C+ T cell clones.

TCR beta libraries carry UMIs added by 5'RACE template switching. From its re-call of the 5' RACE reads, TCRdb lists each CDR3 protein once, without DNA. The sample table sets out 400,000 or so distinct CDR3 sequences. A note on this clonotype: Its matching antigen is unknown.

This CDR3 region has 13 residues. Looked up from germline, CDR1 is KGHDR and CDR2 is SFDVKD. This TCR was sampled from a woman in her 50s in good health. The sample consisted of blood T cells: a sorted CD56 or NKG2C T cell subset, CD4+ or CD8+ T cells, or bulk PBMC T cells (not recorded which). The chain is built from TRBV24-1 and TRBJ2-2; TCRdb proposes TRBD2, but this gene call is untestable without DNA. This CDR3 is CATKGTKTGELFF.